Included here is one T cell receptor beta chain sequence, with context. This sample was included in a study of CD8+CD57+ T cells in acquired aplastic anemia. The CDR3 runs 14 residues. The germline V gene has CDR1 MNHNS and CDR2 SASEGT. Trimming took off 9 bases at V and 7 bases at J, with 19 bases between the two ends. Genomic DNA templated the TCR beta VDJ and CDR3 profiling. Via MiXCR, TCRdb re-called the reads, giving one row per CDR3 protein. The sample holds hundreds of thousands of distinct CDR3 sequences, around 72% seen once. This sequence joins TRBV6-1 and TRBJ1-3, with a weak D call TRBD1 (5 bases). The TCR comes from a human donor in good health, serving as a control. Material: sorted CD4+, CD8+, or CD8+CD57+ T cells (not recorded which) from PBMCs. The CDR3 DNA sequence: TGTGCCAGTGGGCCGACAGAAGAAAGGAACACCATATATTTT. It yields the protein CASGPTEERNTIYF.